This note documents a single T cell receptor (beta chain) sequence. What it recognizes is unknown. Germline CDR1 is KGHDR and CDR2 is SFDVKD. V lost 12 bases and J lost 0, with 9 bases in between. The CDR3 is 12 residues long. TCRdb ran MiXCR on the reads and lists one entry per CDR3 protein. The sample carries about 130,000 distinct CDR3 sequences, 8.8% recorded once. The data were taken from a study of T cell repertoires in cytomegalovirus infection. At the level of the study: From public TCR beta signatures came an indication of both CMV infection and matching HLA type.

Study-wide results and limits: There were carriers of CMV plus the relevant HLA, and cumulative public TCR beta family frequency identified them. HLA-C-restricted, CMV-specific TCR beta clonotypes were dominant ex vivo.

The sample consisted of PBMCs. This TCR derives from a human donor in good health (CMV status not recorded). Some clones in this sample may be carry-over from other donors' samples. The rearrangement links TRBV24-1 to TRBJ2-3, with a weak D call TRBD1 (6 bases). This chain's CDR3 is CAAGQSTDTQYF. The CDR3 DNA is TGTGCCGCCGGACAGAGCACAGATACGCAGTATTTT.